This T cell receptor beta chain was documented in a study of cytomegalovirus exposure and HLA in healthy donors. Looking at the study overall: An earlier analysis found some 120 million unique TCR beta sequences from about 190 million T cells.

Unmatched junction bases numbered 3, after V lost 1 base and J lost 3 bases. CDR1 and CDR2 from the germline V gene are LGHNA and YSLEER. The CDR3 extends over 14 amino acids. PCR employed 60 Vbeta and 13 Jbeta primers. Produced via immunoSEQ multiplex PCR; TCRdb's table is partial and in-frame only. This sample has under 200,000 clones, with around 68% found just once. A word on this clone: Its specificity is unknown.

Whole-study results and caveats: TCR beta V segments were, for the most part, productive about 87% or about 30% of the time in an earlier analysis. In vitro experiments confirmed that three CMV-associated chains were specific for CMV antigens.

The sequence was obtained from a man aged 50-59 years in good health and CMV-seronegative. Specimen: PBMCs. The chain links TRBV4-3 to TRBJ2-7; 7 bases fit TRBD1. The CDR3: CASSQGQGSYEQYF. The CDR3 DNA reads TGCGCCAGCAGCCAAGGACAGGGTAGCTACGAGCAGTACTTC.